Below are 20 T cell receptor beta chains sequenced from a single sample in a study of graft-versus-host responses after intestinal transplantation. Profiled with immunoSEQ multiplex PCR; TCRdb holds only in-frame clones, not every one. Here the sample spans just over 15,000 clones, around 87% being singletons. The sample consisted of bone marrow, taken less than 130 days after intestinal transplantation. The source of these receptors is a human patient who received an intestinal transplant, so some T cells may come from the graft donor.

This chain links TRBV27 with TRBJ2-7; D is uncertain. Germline CDR1 and CDR2: MNHEY and SMNVEV (reference sequence). There are 14 residues in the CDR3. V was shortened by 4 bases and J by 4 bases, with 14 bases between the two germline ends. The CDR3 loop is CASSWGTGWYEQYF. The CDR3 region has the DNA TGTGCCAGCAGTTGGGGAACTGGTTGGTACGAGCAGTACTTC.

The chain employs TRBV7-6 and TRBJ2-7; D not certain. The CDR3 has 14 amino acids. The ends were cut back, 1 base at V and 2 bases at J, with 9 bases in the middle. CDR1 and CDR2 (germline): SGHVS, FNYEAQ. CDR3 nucleotide sequence: TGTGCCAGCAGCTTAGGGCAGGCAACCTACGAGCAGTACTTC. Translated, it gives CASSLGQATYEQYF. Supplemented by reference TRBV7-6 and TRBJ2-7, the full variable domain reads GAGVSQSPRYKVTKRGQDVALRCDPISGHVSLYWYRQALGQGPEFLTYFNYEAQQDKSGLPNDRFSAERPEGSISTLTIQRTEQRDSAMYRCASSLGQATYEQYFGPGTRLTVT.

The genes are TRBV19 and TRBJ1-5; TRBD1 is a possible D gene (6 bases). From germline, CDR1 is LNHDA and CDR2 SQIVND (reference sequence). With 0 bases removed from V and 11 bases from J, the gap between germline ends came to 14 bases. The CDR3 spans 14 residues. CDR3 nucleotides: TGTGCCAGTAGTATAGATCCATTGAACAGGGCCCAGCATTTT. Encoded protein: CASSIDPLNRAQHF.

This rearrangement joins TRBV2 to TRBJ2-3; D gene uncertain. V was shortened by 7 bases and J by 7 bases, with 15 bases between the two germline ends. Germline V CDR1 and CDR2: SNHLY, FYNNEI. This CDR3 has 13 residues. The CDR3 region has the DNA TGTGCCAGCACTCTCCCCCCCCCTTATACGCAGTATTTT. Encoded protein: CASTLPPPYTQYF.

The chain is built from TRBV6-5 and TRBJ2-5, with D possibly matching TRBD1 (6 bases). Trimming took off 3 bases at V and 4 bases at J, with 15 bases between the two ends. Looked up from germline, CDR1 is MNHEY and CDR2 is SVGAGI. The CDR3 consists of 15 residues. The CDR3 region is CASSYTQGKLETQYF. The CDR3 DNA follows: TGTGCCAGCAGTTATACCCAGGGGAAGCTAGAGACCCAGTACTTC.

A single count supports this clone. The J gene is TRBJ2-1, the V gene TRBV9; TRBD1 aligns across 8 bases. V gave up 0 bases and J gave up 1 base; unmatched junction bases: 0. Per the germline V gene, CDR1 is SGDLS and CDR2 is YYNGEE. This CDR3 contains 15 residues. The CDR3 DNA reads TGTGCCAGCAGCGTAGGGACAGGGTCCTACAATGAGCAGTTCTTC. This translates into CASSVGTGSYNEQFF. The full variable domain, in which reference TRBV9 and TRBJ2-1 provide the parts outside the CDR3, is DSGVTQTPKHLITATGQRVTLRCSPRSGDLSVYWYQQSLDQGLQFLIQYYNGEERAKGNILERFSAQQFPDLHSELNLSSLELGDSALYFCASSVGTGSYNEQFFGPGTRLTVL.

Note on this clone: Mismatch with germline at one junction end may stem from a read error. The CDR3: CASSPKSSGAGYEQHF. The CDR3 bases are TGTGCCAGCAGTCCAAAATCTAGCGGGGCGGGGTACGAGCAGCACTTC. This rearrangement joins TRBV27 to TRBJ2-7, with 9 bases aligning to TRBD2. Germline V lookup: CDR1 MNHEY, CDR2 SMNVEV (reference sequence). The CDR3 length is 16 residues.

This chain links TRBV2 with TRBJ2-2, with D hard to call. The CDR3 is 12 residues long. CDR1 and CDR2 (germline): SNHLY, FYNNEI. Trimming left V 7 bases short and J 3 bases short, with 6 bases between. The DNA for the CDR3 is TGTGCCAGCATCAAAGACACCGGGGAGCTGTTTTTT. Translating gives CASIKDTGELFF.

The chain recombines TRBV28 with TRBJ1-5; TRBD1 matches at 11 bases. Germline lookup yields CDR1 MDHEN and CDR2 SYDVKM. The CDR3 has 14 amino acids. J lost 7 bases, V lost 4 bases, and 3 bases had no gene match. In DNA form, the CDR3 reads TGTGCCAGCAGTTCCGGACAGGGGGCACAGCCCCAGCATTTT. The encoded protein is CASSSGQGAQPQHF. The full variable domain, completed using reference TRBV28 and TRBJ1-5, is DVKVTQSSRYLVKRTGEKVFLECVQDMDHENMFWYRQDPGLGLRLIYFSYDVKMKEKGDIPEGYSVSREKKERFSLILESASTNQTSMYLCASSSGQGAQPQHFGDGTRLSIL.

This clone appeared a single time. The chain carries TRBV5-6 and TRBJ2-6; D is undetermined. The CDR3 has 15 residues. Germline V gene lookup returns CDR1 SGHDT and CDR2 YYEEEE. V was cut by 1 base and J by 4 bases, with 9 bases left in between. Here the CDR3 reads CASSLLGEGANVLTF. CDR3 nucleotide sequence: TGTGCCAGCAGCTTGTTGGGCGAAGGGGCCAACGTCCTGACTTTC.

J is TRBJ2-7 and V is TRBV7-2; D remains ambiguous. The CDR3 is 14 residues long. V lost 0 bases and J lost 3, with 9 bases in between. Germline loops: CDR1 SGHTA, CDR2 FQGNSA. DNA of the CDR3: TGTGCCAGCAGCTTAGCGGGAAAGGTCTACGAGCAGTACTTC. This codes for CASSLAGKVYEQYF.

DNA of the CDR3: TGTGCCAGTAGTCCTATGGACAGGTTAGCTAGCACAGATACGCAGTATTTT. It yields the protein CASSPMDRLASTDTQYF. The chain couples TRBV19 to TRBJ2-3; 7 bases align to TRBD1. This CDR3 region has 17 residues. V gave up 5 bases and J gave up 0 bases; unmatched junction bases: 11. Germline V gene data show CDR1 as LNHDA and CDR2 as SQIVND (reference sequence).

The V call is TRBV4-2, the J call TRBJ2-6, with D uncertain. Germline-derived CDR1 and CDR2 are LGHNA and YNFKEQ. Trimming stripped 6 bases from V and 1 base from J, with 7 bases between. This CDR3 has 14 amino acids. This chain's CDR3 is CASSPGSGANVLTF. The CDR3, as DNA: TGTGCCAGCAGTCCTGGATCTGGGGCCAACGTCCTGACTTTC.

This clone is large. J is TRBJ2-7 and V is TRBV6-1; D gene unclear. V was clipped by 2 bases and J by 4 bases, with 6 bases between them. Germline V gene data show CDR1 as MNHNS and CDR2 as SASEGT. The CDR3 spans 12 residues. The DNA of the CDR3 is TGTGCCAGCAGTGAATATGGATACGAGCAGTACTTC. Its translation: CASSEYGYEQYF.

This clone is classed as large. The V gene is TRBV28, the J gene TRBJ1-4, with a weak D call TRBD1 (6 bases). The CDR3 spans 14 residues. V lost 5 bases and J lost 2, with 9 bases in between. Germline V gene data show CDR1 as MDHEN and CDR2 as SYDVKM. DNA of the CDR3: TGTGCCAGCAGTACGGGGGGCACTAATGAAAAACTGTTTTTT. This codes for CASSTGGTNEKLFF.

The chain carries TRBV19 and TRBJ1-2; D gene uncertain. Trimming shortened V by 8 bases and J by 4 bases, and 11 bases separated the two germline ends. CDR1 is LNHDA, CDR2 SQIVND, per germline (reference sequence). The CDR3 consists of 12 residues. CDR3 nucleotide sequence: TGTGCCAGTCGTGACAACGCCTATGGCTACACCTTC. This sequence encodes CASRDNAYGYTF. Full variable domain (remainder filled in from reference TRBV19 and TRBJ1-2): DGGITQSPKYLFRKEGQNVTLSCEQNLNHDAMYWYRQDPGQGLRLIYYSQIVNDFQKGDIAEGYSVSREKKESFPLTVTSAQKNPTAFYLCASRDNAYGYTFGSGTRLTVV.

The chain recombines TRBV6-1 with TRBJ1-1, with D unresolved. Trimming cost V 5 bases and J 1 base, with 5 bases left between them. The CDR3 length is 12 residues. Germline V lookup: CDR1 MNHNS, CDR2 SASEGT. DNA for the CDR3: TGTGCCAGCAGTTGGAAGAACACTGAAGCTTTCTTT. It codes for CASSWKNTEAFF.

The chain links TRBV9 to TRBJ2-1; 14 nucleotides line up with TRBD2. Germline lookup yields CDR1 SGDLS and CDR2 YYNGEE. CDR3 size: 15 residues. The junction had 4 bases not matched to a gene; V was cut back by 3 bases and J by 8 bases. The CDR3 DNA follows: TGTGCCAGCAGCGCGACTAGCGGGAGGGCCGATGAGCAGTTCTTC. This codes for CASSATSGRADEQFF.

The chain recombines TRBV28 with TRBJ2-7; 7 positions agree with TRBD2. Germline V gene sequence: CDR1 MDHEN, CDR2 SYDVKM. This CDR3 has 13 residues. The ends lost 8 bases at V and 2 bases at J; junction bases unmatched: 6. The CDR3 sequence: CASAAGPPYEQYF. CDR3 sequence (DNA): TGTGCCAGCGCAGCGGGACCCCCCTACGAGCAGTACTTC.

The V call is TRBV28, the J call TRBJ2-7, with 7 bases that match TRBD1. Looked up from germline, CDR1 is MDHEN and CDR2 is SYDVKM. The CDR3 extends over 12 amino acids. The V gene end was trimmed by 10 bases and the J gene end by 3 bases; junction bases not matched to a gene: 6. The CDR3 loop reads CATSGTVYEQYF. In DNA, the CDR3 is TGTGCCACCTCCGGGACAGTCTACGAGCAGTACTTC. Complete variable domain (other parts from reference TRBV28 and TRBJ2-7): DVKVTQSSRYLVKRTGEKVFLECVQDMDHENMFWYRQDPGLGLRLIYFSYDVKMKEKGDIPEGYSVSREKKERFSLILESASTNQTSMYLCATSGTVYEQYFGPGTRLTVT.